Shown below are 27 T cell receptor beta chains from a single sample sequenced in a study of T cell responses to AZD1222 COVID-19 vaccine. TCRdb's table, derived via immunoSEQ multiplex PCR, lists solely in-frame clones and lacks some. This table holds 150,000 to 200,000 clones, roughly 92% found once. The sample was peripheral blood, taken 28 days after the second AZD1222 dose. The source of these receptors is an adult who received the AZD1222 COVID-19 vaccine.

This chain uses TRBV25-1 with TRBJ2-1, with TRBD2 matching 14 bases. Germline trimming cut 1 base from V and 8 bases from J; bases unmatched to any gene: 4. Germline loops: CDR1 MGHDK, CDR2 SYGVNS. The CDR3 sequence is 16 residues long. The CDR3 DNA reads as TGTGCCAGCAGTGAATGGGGGACTAGCGGGAGCTATGAGCAGTTCTTC. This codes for CASSEWGTSGSYEQFF.

This CDR3 is CASSIGYDQPQHF. Here the CDR3 DNA reads TGTGCCAGTAGTATAGGGTACGATCAGCCCCAGCATTTT. The rearrangement uses TRBV19 and TRBJ1-5, with D uncertain. The CDR3 totals 13 residues. Trimming took 1 base from V and 5 from J, leaving 6 bases between them. The germline V gene has CDR1 LNHDA and CDR2 SQIVND (reference sequence).

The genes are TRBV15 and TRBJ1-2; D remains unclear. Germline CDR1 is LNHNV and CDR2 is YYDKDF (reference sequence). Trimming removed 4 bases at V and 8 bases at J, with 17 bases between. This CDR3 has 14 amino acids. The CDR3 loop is CATSTKEQEGGYTF. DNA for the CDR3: TGTGCCACCAGCACCAAGGAGCAGGAGGGAGGCTACACCTTC.

The CDR3 DNA is TGTGCCAGTAGTATAGACGGGACCCCTTACACTGAAGCTTTCTTT. Amino acids: CASSIDGTPYTEAFF. The V call is TRBV19, the J call TRBJ1-1; a weak D match, TRBD1 (5 bases). Looked up from germline, CDR1 is LNHDA and CDR2 is SQIVND (reference sequence). V lost 0 bases and J lost 3, with 11 bases in between. The CDR3 sequence is 15 residues long.

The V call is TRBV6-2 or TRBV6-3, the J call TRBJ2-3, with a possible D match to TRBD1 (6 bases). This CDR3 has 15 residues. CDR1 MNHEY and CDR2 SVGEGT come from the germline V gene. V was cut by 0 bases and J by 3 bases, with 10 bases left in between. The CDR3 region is CASSYSPDSTDTQYF. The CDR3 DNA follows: TGTGCCAGCAGTTACTCCCCGGACAGTACAGATACGCAGTATTTT.

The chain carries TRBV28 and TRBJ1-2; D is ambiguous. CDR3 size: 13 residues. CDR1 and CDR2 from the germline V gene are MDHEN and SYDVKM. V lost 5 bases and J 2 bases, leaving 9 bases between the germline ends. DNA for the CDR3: TGTGCCAGCAGTGCCTCACGGAACTATGGCTACACCTTC. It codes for CASSASRNYGYTF.

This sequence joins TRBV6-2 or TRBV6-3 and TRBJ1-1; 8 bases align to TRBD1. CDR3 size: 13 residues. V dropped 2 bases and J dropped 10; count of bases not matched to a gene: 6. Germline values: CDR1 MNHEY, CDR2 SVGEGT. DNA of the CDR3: TGTGCCAGCAGTTACGTTCTAACAGGGGGAGCTTTCTTT. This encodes CASSYVLTGGAFF.

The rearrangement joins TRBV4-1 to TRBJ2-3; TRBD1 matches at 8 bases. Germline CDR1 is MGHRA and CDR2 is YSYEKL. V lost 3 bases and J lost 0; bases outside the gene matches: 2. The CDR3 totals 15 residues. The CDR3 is CASSHGQGSTDTQYF. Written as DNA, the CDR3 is TGCGCCAGCAGCCACGGACAGGGCAGCACAGATACGCAGTATTTT.

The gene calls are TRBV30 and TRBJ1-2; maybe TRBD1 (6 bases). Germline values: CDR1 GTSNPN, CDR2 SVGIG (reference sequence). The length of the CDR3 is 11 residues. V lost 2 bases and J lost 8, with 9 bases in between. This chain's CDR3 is CAWSLQGGYTF. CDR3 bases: TGTGCCTGGAGTCTCCAGGGGGGCTACACCTTC. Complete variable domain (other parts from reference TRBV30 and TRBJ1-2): SQTIHQWPATLVQPVGSPLSLECTVEGTSNPNLYWYRQAAGRGLQLLFYSVGIGQISSEVPQNLSASRPQDRQFILSSKKLLLSDSGFYLCAWSLQGGYTFGSGTRLTVV.

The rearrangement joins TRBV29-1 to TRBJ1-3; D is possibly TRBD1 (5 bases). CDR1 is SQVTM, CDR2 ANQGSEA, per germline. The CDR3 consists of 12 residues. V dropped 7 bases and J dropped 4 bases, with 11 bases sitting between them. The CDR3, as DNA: TGCAGCGCCTCAGGGTTAGGAAACACCATATATTTT. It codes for CSASGLGNTIYF.

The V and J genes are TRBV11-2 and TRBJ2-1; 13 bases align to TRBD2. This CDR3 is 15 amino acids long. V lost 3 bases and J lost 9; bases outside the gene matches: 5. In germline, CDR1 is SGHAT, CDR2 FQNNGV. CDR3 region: CASSFGLAGVGEQFF. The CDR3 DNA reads TGTGCCAGCAGCTTCGGACTAGCGGGAGTGGGTGAGCAGTTCTTC.

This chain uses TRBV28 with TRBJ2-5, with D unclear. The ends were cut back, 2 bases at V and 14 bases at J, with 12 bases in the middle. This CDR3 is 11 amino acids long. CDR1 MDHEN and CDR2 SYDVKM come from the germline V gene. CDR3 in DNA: TGTGCCAGCAGTTTAACATCAATCCCATACTTC. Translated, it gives CASSLTSIPYF.

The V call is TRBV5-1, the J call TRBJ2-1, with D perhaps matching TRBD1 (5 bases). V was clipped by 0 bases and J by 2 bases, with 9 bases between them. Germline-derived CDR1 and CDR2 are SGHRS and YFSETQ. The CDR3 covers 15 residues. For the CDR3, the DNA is TGCGCCAGCAGCTTGGTAGGGGCGCCCTACAATGAGCAGTTCTTC. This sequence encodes CASSLVGAPYNEQFF. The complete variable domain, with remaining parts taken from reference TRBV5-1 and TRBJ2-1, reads KAGVTQTPRYLIKTRGQQVTLSCSPISGHRSVSWYQQTPGQGLQFLFEYFSETQRNKGNFPGRFSGRQFSNSRSEMNVSTLELGDSALYLCASSLVGAPYNEQFFGPGTRLTVL.

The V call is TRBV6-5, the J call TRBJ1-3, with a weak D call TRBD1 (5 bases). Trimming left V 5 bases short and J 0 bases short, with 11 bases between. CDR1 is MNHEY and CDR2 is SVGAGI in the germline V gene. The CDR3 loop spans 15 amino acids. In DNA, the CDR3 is TGTGCCAGCAGTAGGGACCGATACTCTGGAAACACCATATATTTT. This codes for CASSRDRYSGNTIYF.

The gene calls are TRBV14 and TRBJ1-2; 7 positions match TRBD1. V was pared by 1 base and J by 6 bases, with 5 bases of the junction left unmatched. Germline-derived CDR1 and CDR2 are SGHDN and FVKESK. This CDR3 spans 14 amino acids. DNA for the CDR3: TGTGCCAGCAGCCAAGCACGCAGGGGGGATGGCTACACCTTC. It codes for CASSQARRGDGYTF.

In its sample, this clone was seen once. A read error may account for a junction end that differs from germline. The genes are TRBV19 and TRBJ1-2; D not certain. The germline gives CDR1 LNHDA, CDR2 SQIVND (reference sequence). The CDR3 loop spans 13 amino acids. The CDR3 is CASSLEVNYGYTF. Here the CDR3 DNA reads TGTGCCAGTAGTTTAGAGGTTAACTATGGCTACACCTTC.

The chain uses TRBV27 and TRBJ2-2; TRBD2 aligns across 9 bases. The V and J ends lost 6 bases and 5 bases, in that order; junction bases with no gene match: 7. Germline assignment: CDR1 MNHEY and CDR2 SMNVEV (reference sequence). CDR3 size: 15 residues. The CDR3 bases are TGTGCCAGCAGCGCGACTAGCGGAGTTACCGGGGAGCTGTTTTTT. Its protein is CASSATSGVTGELFF.

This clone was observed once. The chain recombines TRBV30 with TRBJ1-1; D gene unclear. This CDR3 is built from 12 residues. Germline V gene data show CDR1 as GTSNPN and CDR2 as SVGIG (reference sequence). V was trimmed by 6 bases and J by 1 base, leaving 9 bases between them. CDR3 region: CACRTTNTEAFF. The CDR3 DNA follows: TGTGCCTGCAGGACTACGAACACTGAAGCTTTCTTT.

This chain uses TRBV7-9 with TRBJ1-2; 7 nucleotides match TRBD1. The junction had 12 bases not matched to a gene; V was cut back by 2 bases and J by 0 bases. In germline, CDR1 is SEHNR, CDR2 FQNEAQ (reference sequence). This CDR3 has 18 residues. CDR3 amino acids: CASSLPTGPNPANYGYTF. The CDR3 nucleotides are TGTGCCAGCAGCTTACCGACAGGGCCGAACCCAGCTAACTATGGCTACACCTTC.

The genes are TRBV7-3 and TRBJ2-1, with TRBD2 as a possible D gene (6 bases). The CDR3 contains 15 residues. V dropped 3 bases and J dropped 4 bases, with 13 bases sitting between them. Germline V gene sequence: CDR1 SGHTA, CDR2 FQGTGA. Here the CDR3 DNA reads TGTGCCAGCAGCTTCTCGGGAGAGTCGTACAATGAGCAGTTCTTC. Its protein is CASSFSGESYNEQFF.

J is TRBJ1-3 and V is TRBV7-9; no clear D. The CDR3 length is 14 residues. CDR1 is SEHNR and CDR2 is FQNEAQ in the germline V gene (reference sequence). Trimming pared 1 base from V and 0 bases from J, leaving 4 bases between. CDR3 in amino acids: CASSLGASGNTIYF. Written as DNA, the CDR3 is TGTGCCAGCAGCTTAGGGGCCTCTGGAAACACCATATATTTT.

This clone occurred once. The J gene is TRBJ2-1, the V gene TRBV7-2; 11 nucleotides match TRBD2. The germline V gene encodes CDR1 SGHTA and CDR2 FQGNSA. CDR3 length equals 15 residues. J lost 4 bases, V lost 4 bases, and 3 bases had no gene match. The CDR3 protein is CASSSSGRPYNEQFF. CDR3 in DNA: TGTGCCAGCAGCTCTAGCGGGAGGCCTTACAATGAGCAGTTCTTC.

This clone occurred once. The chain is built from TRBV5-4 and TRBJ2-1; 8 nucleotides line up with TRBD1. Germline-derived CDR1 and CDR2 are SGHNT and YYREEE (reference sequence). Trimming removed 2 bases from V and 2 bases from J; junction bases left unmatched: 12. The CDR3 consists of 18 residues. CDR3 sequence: CASSFLSFRDRTYNEQFF. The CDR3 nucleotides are TGTGCCAGCAGCTTCCTCTCTTTCCGGGACAGGACCTACAATGAGCAGTTCTTC.

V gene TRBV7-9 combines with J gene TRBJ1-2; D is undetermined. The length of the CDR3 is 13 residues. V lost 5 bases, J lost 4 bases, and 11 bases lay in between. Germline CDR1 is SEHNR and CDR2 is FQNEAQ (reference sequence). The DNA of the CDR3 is TGTGCCAGCAGCCCGATACTGGGCTATGGCTACACCTTC. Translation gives CASSPILGYGYTF.

CDR3 protein: CSVDGTRGGGYTF. CDR3 coding DNA: TGCAGCGTTGATGGCACAAGGGGAGGTGGCTACACCTTC. The chain carries TRBV29-1 and TRBJ1-2, with D possibly being TRBD1 (5 bases). V was trimmed by 3 bases and J by 7 bases, leaving 15 bases between them. Germline assignment: CDR1 SQVTM and CDR2 ANQGSEA. The CDR3 covers 13 residues.

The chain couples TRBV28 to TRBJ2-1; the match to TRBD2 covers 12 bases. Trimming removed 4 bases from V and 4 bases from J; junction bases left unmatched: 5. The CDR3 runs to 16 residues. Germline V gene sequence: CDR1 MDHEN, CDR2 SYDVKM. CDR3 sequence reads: CASSSSGRAVYNEQFF. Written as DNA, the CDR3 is TGTGCCAGCAGTTCTAGCGGGAGGGCCGTTTACAATGAGCAGTTCTTC.

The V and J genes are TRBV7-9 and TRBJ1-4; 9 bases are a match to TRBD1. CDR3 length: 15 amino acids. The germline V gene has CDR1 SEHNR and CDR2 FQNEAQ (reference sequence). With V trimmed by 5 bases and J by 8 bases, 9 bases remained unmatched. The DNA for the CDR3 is TGTGCCAGCAGCGTTACAGGGGGCGGTCCAGAAAAACTGTTTTTT. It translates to CASSVTGGGPEKLFF.